This entry describes one TCR beta chain. The antigen it binds to is not known. Qualities for individual bases were not recorded, and no much larger clone is one base off. The CDR3 regions of human TCRbeta chains were subjected to immunosequencing. The study's processing was this. Repertoire TCRs were checked for matches against a reference library of SARS-CoV-2-specific TCRs that had been generated using the MIRA antigen-specificity platform. Breadth was defined as the fraction of unique TCRs that were SARS-CoV-2-associated, and depth was defined as the fraction of total T cells that were SARS-CoV-2-associated. Each spike-specific TCR was assigned to its reactive spike region and to a CD4 or CD8 class using the MIRA data. Log10-transformed breadth and depth values were compared by one-way ANOVA with Sidak's multiple comparisons tests. Not all clones reach the TCRdb copy of this immuneACCESS table, which keeps in-frame sequences only. Checked studies attribute under half of the gap to unresolved V genes and leave the rest unexplained. That table is the source of V, J and clone size, and D and trimming were worked out from the DNA. This sample lists approximately 110,000 clones; over 85% were detected once. The ten largest make up roughly 4.2% of the sample.

The CDR3 sequence holds 13 residues, the cysteine and phenylalanine included. Only the CDR3 part of the read is kept: 39 bases, read in frame from the first base. V is shortened by 6 bases, J by 2 bases, and the region joining them spans 7 bases. CDR1 and CDR2 were assigned from the germline V gene as KGHSH and LQKENI. The time point label corresponds to: baseline before first vaccination. The vaccinee samples were drawn from two UK trials, COV001 and COV002, one of which was a single-blind randomized controlled phase 2/3 trial testing AZD1222 (ChAdOx1 nCoV-19) in healthy adults. For TCRbeta chain sequencing, PBMC samples were collected from trial participants at day 0 and at day 28 after the second dose. The entry originates in a study of T cell responses to AZD1222 COVID-19 vaccine (TCRdb year 2021). Background on the whole study: AZD1222 recipients whose second dose came at about 4 weeks and those whose second dose came at about 12 weeks were combined into one group, since spike-specific TCR depth and breadth did not differ between the two schedules. A total of 233 trial participants underwent TCR sequencing, of whom about 210 had received two doses of AZD1222 and approximately 26 had received two doses of the MenACWY control vaccine. Trial participants were enrolled into age subgroups of 18-55, 56-69 and 70-plus years, which contained approximately 150, 28 and 58 TCR-sequenced participants, respectively. The paper as a whole reports these results and caveats: Because no day 14 peak-response samples were available, the repertoires could be characterized only after the peak T cell response. Participants were mostly white British, with more females than males. The authors suggested clonal diversity may have been underestimated. The vaccine-associated CD4 TCRs covered the entire spike protein, and the dominant responses fell in regions 160-218 and 743-854. After two AZD1222 doses, spike-specific TCR breadth and depth were significantly higher than at day 0 and than in MenACWY recipients. In the small 56-69-year group, the increase in depth fell short of significance, most likely because of low power. Reportedly, close to half of the unique spike-specific TCRs recognized epitopes lying outside the regions that are mutated in the B.1.351 and B.1.1.7 variants. Conclusions about previously exposed vaccinees are limited, since just six or seven AZD1222 recipients were seropositive for SARS-CoV-2 at baseline.

The receptor comes from an adult in good health. Here the sequenced sample was peripheral blood, taken on day 0 of AZD1222 vaccination. The sequence joins TRBV18 to TRBJ1-4, with no confident D gene call. The CDR3 here reads CASSGGTNEKLFF. The DNA sequence reads TGTGCCAGCTCGGGAGGTACTAATGAAAAACTGTTTTTT.